Presented here are 4 T cell receptor beta chains from one specimen sequenced in a study of blood T cell repertoires in COVID-19 (dated by TCRdb to the early 2020s). Library construction relied on the immunoSEQ multiplex PCR assay. TCRdb holds this immuneACCESS table with in-frame rearrangements only. Some clones are missing; in checked studies, unresolved V genes explain under half, and the rest has no known cause. For this sample the table gives about 140,000 clones, of which more than 75% were detected only once. The leading ten clones occupy about 5% of the sample. Sequences were obtained from peripheral blood. These receptors all stem from a woman aged 45-65 years with acute or convalescent COVID-19.

The rearrangement links TRBV5-1 to TRBJ1-2; D not certain. V was cut by 0 bases and J by 8 bases, with 20 bases left in between. CDR1 is SGHRS and CDR2 is YFSETQ in the germline V gene. The CDR3 runs to 16 residues. The CDR3 protein is CASSLELDTVRGGYTF. CDR3 nucleotides: TGCGCCAGCAGCTTGGAACTCGACACGGTCCGTGGAGGCTACACCTTC.

J is TRBJ2-7 and V is TRBV3-1 (or the pseudogene TRBV3-2); D possibly corresponds to TRBD2 (6 bases). CDR1 is LGHDT, CDR2 YNNKEL, per germline (reference sequence). V gave up 4 bases and J gave up 1 base, with 11 bases separating them. The CDR3 is made up of 14 amino acids. CDR3 DNA: TGTGCCAGCAGCCCCAGTGGGGGGTCCTACGAGCAGTACTTC. It encodes CASSPSGGSYEQYF.

Points on this clone: Different DNA sequences within this sample yield the same CDR3. The chain joins TRBV15 to TRBJ1-5, with unresolved D. Germline values: CDR1 LNHNV, CDR2 YYDKDF (reference sequence). V was shortened by 0 bases and J by 2 bases, with 5 bases between the two germline ends. CDR3 length: 14 residues. The CDR3 sequence is CATSRDSGNQPQHF. CDR3 sequence (DNA): TGTGCCACCAGCAGAGATTCGGGCAATCAGCCCCAGCATTTT.

This CDR3 reads CASSLTGALNSPLHF. The CDR3, as DNA: TGTGCCAGCAGCTTGACAGGGGCGTTGAATTCACCCCTCCACTTT. The chain has TRBV5-6 and TRBJ1-6; 7 bases align to TRBD1. The length of the CDR3 is 15 residues. Germline values: CDR1 SGHDT, CDR2 YYEEEE. With 1 base clipped from V and 7 bases from J, the junction kept 5 bases outside the gene matches.